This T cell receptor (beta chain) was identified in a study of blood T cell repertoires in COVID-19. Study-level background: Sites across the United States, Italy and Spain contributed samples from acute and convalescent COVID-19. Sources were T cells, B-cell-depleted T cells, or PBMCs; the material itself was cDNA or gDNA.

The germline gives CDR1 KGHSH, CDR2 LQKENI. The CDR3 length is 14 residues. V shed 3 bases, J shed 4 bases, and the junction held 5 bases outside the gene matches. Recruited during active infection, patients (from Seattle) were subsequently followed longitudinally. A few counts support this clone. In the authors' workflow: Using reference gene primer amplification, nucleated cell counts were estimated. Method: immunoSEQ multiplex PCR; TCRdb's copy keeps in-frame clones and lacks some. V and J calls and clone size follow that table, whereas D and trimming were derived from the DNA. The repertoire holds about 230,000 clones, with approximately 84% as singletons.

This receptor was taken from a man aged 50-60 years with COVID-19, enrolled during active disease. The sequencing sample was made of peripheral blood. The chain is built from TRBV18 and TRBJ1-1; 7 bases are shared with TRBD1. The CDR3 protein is CASSPTDRVTEAFF. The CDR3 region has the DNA TGTGCCAGCTCACCTACTGACAGGGTCACTGAAGCTTTCTTT.